The next 28 T cell receptor beta chains were all read from a single sample in a study of T cells in Graves' hyperthyroidism and ophthalmopathy. TCR beta CDR3 regions were amplified from RNA transcripts. The primer set for the first-round RT-PCR of the TCR CDR3 was HTBI. A single record per CDR3 protein comes from TCRdb applying MiXCR to the multiplex PCR reads. The top ten hold 20% to 30% of the sample, which has around 260,000 distinct CDR3 sequences, around 25% seen once. The sample taken for sequencing was blood. The receptors originated from a man between 40 and 49 years old with Graves' hyperthyroidism that later progressed to Graves' ophthalmopathy.

This clonotype was seen repeatedly, ten times or more. CDR3 in DNA: TGCAGCGGACAGACAGGGACAAACTACGAGCAGTACTTC. This encodes CSGQTGTNYEQYF. The rearrangement links TRBV29-1 to TRBJ2-7; TRBD1 agrees at 7 bases. Trimming at V came to 7 bases and at J to 3 bases, leaving 9 bases not matched to a gene. Germline V gives CDR1 SQVTM, CDR2 ANQGSEA. The CDR3 spans 13 residues.

In its sample, this clonotype was seen many times. The CDR3 protein is CSVENRGQGPGELFF. The CDR3 region has the DNA TGCAGCGTTGAAAACCGGGGACAGGGCCCCGGGGAGCTGTTTTTT. The chain couples TRBV29-1 to TRBJ2-2; 9 bases match TRBD1. Trimming cost V 2 bases and J 6 bases; bases outside gene matches: 7. This CDR3 spans 15 amino acids. Germline CDR1 is SQVTM and CDR2 is ANQGSEA.

This clonotype has more than one count but fewer than ten. The J gene is TRBJ1-1, the V gene TRBV12-3 or TRBV12-4; D not certain. This CDR3 contains 12 residues. The ends were cut back, 7 bases at V and 7 bases at J, with 13 bases in the middle. The CDR3 region is CASTLGGFEAFF. CDR3 nucleotides: TGTGCCAGCACTCTCGGAGGGTTTGAAGCTTTCTTT.

Turning to this clonotype: A read error may account for a junction end that differs from germline. This chain connects TRBV11-2 to TRBJ2-2, with 7 positions matching TRBD2. From germline, CDR1 is SGHAT and CDR2 FQNNGV. This CDR3 is 16 amino acids long. The CDR3 sequence: CASSLEASGNTGELFF. CDR3 nucleotides: TGTGCTAGCAGCTTAGAGGCTAGCGGGAACACCGGGGAGCTGTTTTTT.

The chain has TRBV3-1 and TRBJ1-1; 10 bases are shared with TRBD1. CDR3 length equals 17 residues. V shed 0 bases, J shed 4 bases, and the junction held 8 bases outside the gene matches. The germline V gene encodes CDR1 LGHDT and CDR2 YNNKEL (reference sequence). DNA of the CDR3: TGTGCCAGCAGCCAAGAACACGGGACAGGGGTAATCACTGAAGCTTTCTTT. This sequence encodes CASSQEHGTGVITEAFF.

In the case of this clonotype: The conserved closing phenylalanine or tryptophan is absent in this CDR3, likely reflecting a read error. Written as DNA, the CDR3 is TGTGCCAGCAGCCCCACTCAGGCCACTGAAGCTTTCCTT. Amino acid sequence: CASSPTQATEAFL. The chain employs TRBV12-3 or TRBV12-4 and TRBJ1-1; no firm D call. The length of the CDR3 is 13 residues. V was clipped by 6 bases and J by 4 bases, with 12 bases between them.

This chain links TRBV6-2 or TRBV6-3 with TRBJ2-5; 9 bases align to TRBD1. CDR3 length: 14 residues. The germline CDR1 and CDR2 sequences are MNHEY and SVGEGT. Trimming at V came to 7 bases and at J to 5 bases, leaving 8 bases not matched to a gene. The chain's CDR3 is CASNKQGARETQYF. The DNA for the CDR3 is TGTGCCAGCAATAAACAGGGGGCCCGGGAGACCCAGTACTTC.

CDR3: CARSPSTGLGEQYF. CDR3 sequence (DNA): TGTGCCAGGAGTCCTTCGACAGGTTTGGGTGAGCAGTACTTC. The J gene is TRBJ2-7, the V gene TRBV27; a possible D gene is TRBD1 (6 bases). This CDR3 has 14 residues. V lost 9 bases to trimming and J lost 7 bases, with 22 bases between them. From germline, CDR1 is MNHEY and CDR2 SMNVEV (reference sequence).

In this sample, this clonotype turned up a few times. The V gene is TRBV13, the J gene TRBJ1-5, with a tentative D call TRBD1 (5 bases). Germline V gene sequence: CDR1 PRHDT, CDR2 FYEKMQ (reference sequence). Trimming pared 4 bases from V and 1 base from J, leaving 23 bases between. The CDR3 extends over 19 amino acids. The CDR3 nucleotides read TGTGCCAGCAGCTCCTTAGCTCGTGAAGGGGAGAGGAGCAATCAGCCCCAGCATTTT. Its protein product is CASSSLAREGERSNQPQHF.

This clonotype was counted many times. V is TRBV20-1 and J is TRBJ2-4, with D perhaps being TRBD1 or TRBD2 (5 bases each). From germline, CDR1 is DFQATT and CDR2 SNEGSKA (reference sequence). V lost 3 bases, J lost 7 bases, and 13 bases lay in between. The CDR3 has 13 residues. CDR3 loop: CSARGDIRNIQYF. The CDR3 DNA follows: TGCAGTGCTAGGGGGGATATAAGGAACATTCAGTACTTC.

This chain links TRBV20-1 with TRBJ2-5; 12 positions match TRBD2. The CDR3 contains 16 residues. The V gene's germline CDR1 is DFQATT and CDR2 SNEGSKA (reference sequence). Trimming removed 0 bases from V and 5 bases from J; junction bases left unmatched: 7. The CDR3 reads CSARDWLAGGRETQYF. The CDR3 nucleotides are TGCAGTGCTAGAGATTGGCTAGCGGGAGGGCGGGAGACCCAGTACTTC.

The chain links TRBV5-5 to TRBJ1-1; D unresolved. Between the trimmed V and J ends, which lost 2 bases and 0 bases, there was a span of 14 bases. The CDR3 runs to 16 residues. CDR1 and CDR2 (germline): SGHKS, YYEKEE (reference sequence). CDR3 sequence (DNA): TGTGCCAGCAGCTTCAAAGGGTTGGGGATGAACACTGAAGCTTTCTTT. As protein: CASSFKGLGMNTEAFF.

The V call is TRBV5-1, the J call TRBJ2-5, with D perhaps matching TRBD1 (6 bases). Trimming removed 1 base from V and 4 bases from J, with 11 bases in between. The CDR3 runs 14 residues. Looked up from germline, CDR1 is SGHRS and CDR2 is YFSETQ. The CDR3 DNA reads TGCGCCAGCAGCTTGCTCCTGGGGGCAGAGACCCAGTACTTC. This gives the protein CASSLLLGAETQYF.

This clonotype was found many times. The CDR3 protein is CSAPTSGSIGEQYF. The CDR3 DNA reads TGCAGTGCGCCGACTAGCGGGAGTATTGGCGAGCAGTACTTC. The chain links TRBV20-1 to TRBJ2-7, with TRBD2 matching over 12 bases. The CDR3 runs 14 residues. The V gene's germline CDR1 is DFQATT and CDR2 SNEGSKA (reference sequence). Unmatched junction bases numbered 9, after V lost 6 bases and J lost 6 bases.

V usage is TRBV6-1 and J usage is TRBJ2-5; TRBD2 matches 7 bases. CDR3 length: 18 amino acids. The junction had 21 bases not matched to a gene; V was cut back by 6 bases and J by 5 bases. Germline V gives CDR1 MNHNS, CDR2 SASEGT. The CDR3 DNA reads TGTGCCAGCAGCCCCCATCAGCGGGGCCCGGGGGTATGGGAGACCCAGTACTTC. Translation gives CASSPHQRGPGVWETQYF.

This clonotype was observed many times. V gene TRBV10-3 combines with J gene TRBJ2-2; weak D call: TRBD1 (6 bases). V lost 5 bases, J lost 5 bases, and 18 bases lay in between. In germline, CDR1 is ENHRY, CDR2 SYGVKD. The CDR3 is 16 residues long. The CDR3 coding sequence is TGTGCCATCAGTAACGGCGCCCAACAGGGTACCGGGGAGCTGTTTTTT. It codes for CAISNGAQQGTGELFF.

This clonotype was detected ten times or more. This sequence joins TRBV30 and TRBJ1-2, with 8 bases lining up with TRBD1. Germline V gives CDR1 GTSNPN, CDR2 SVGIG (reference sequence). V was pared by 4 bases and J by 7 bases, with 14 bases of the junction left unmatched. This CDR3 is built from 15 residues. CDR3 bases: TGTGCCTGGAATCGACAGGGGCCCGGGGGGGGTGGCTACACCTTC. Translating gives CAWNRQGPGGGGYTF.

This clonotype came up many times. The J gene is TRBJ2-5, the V gene TRBV7-4; no clear D. V was pared by 1 base and J by 4 bases, with 7 bases between. The CDR3 extends over 13 amino acids. Germline V gene data show CDR1 as SGHVT and CDR2 as SQSDAQ. As DNA, the CDR3 is TGTGCCAGCAGCTTAGGGGCCCCAGAGACCCAGTACTTC. Amino acids: CASSLGAPETQYF.

This clonotype appeared a few times. V and J are TRBV4-1 and TRBJ2-2; 8 nucleotides match TRBD1. V dropped 3 bases and J dropped 6; count of bases not matched to a gene: 9. The length of the CDR3 is 16 residues. Germline CDR1 is MGHRA and CDR2 is YSYEKL. The CDR3 region is CASSQAGRGRSGELFF. The CDR3 DNA reads TGCGCCAGCAGCCAGGCGGGCAGGGGGCGTTCCGGGGAGCTGTTTTTT.

This rearrangement joins TRBV6-5 to TRBJ1-2, with D possibly TRBD1 on 5 matching bases. Germline CDR1 and CDR2: MNHEY and SVGAGI. The CDR3 spans 13 residues. Trimming pared 4 bases from V and 7 bases from J, leaving 13 bases between. CDR3 residues: CASSSQGVGGYTF. For the CDR3, the DNA is TGTGCCAGCAGTTCCCAGGGTGTTGGTGGCTACACCTTC.

This clonotype has a count of ten or more. V and J are TRBV10-3 and TRBJ2-7, with D possibly being TRBD2 (6 bases). The ends were cut back, 0 bases at V and 4 bases at J, with 13 bases in the middle. The CDR3 spans 15 residues. CDR1 is ENHRY, CDR2 SYGVKD, per germline. The CDR3 sequence is CAISESGRGTYEQYF. In DNA, the CDR3 is TGTGCCATCAGTGAGTCAGGGCGGGGAACATACGAGCAGTACTTC.

There are many counts of this clonotype. The chain is built from TRBV12-5 and TRBJ1-1; 7 positions match TRBD1. This CDR3 region has 14 residues. Trimming took 3 bases from V and 4 from J; bases not matched to a gene: 5. Germline assignment: CDR1 LGHNT and CDR2 FRNRAP. The CDR3 region is CASGFDYRGTEAFF. The CDR3 DNA reads as TGTGCTAGTGGTTTTGACTACAGGGGCACTGAAGCTTTCTTT.

This clonotype was observed a handful of times. The CDR3 nucleotides are TGTGCCAGCAGCACCCGGAAGGACGAGCAGTACTTC. Residues: CASSTRKDEQYF. This chain uses TRBV6-2 or TRBV6-3 with TRBJ2-7; D not certain. V dropped 6 bases and J dropped 5 bases, with 11 bases sitting between them. The CDR3 extends over 12 amino acids. CDR1 is MNHEY, CDR2 SVGEGT, per germline.

This clonotype was seen at least ten times. This sequence joins TRBV18 and TRBJ2-7, with D unclear. In germline, CDR1 is KGHSH, CDR2 LQKENI. The CDR3 length is 13 residues. V lost 0 bases and J 5 bases, leaving 8 bases between the germline ends. The CDR3 loop reads CASSPPVFDEQYF. CDR3 DNA: TGTGCCAGCTCACCACCAGTCTTCGACGAGCAGTACTTC. The full variable domain, its missing parts supplied by reference TRBV18 and TRBJ2-7, is NAGVMQNPRHLVRRRGQEARLRCSPMKGHSHVYWYRQLPEEGLKFMVYLQKENIIDESGMPKERFSAEFPKEGPSILRIQQVVRGDSAAYFCASSPPVFDEQYFGPGTRLTVT.

This clonotype came up many times. This sequence joins TRBV2 and TRBJ2-7; the match to TRBD1 covers 7 bases. The J segment lost 4 bases and the V segment lost 3 bases, leaving 9 bases of the junction unmatched. The CDR3 covers 15 residues. From germline, CDR1 is SNHLY and CDR2 FYNNEI. The CDR3 DNA is TGTGCCAGCAGTGATATCCGACAGGGACAGTACGAGCAGTACTTC. Protein product: CASSDIRQGQYEQYF.

As to this clonotype: This may be a read error, as it is one base from a much larger clone. CDR3 sequence: CASSRGMSTEAFF. CDR3 sequence (DNA): TGTGCCAGCAGCAGGGGAATGAGCACTGAAGCTTTCTTT. The chain couples TRBV11-3 to TRBJ1-1; TRBD1 might be the D (5 bases). V was cut by 5 bases and J by 4 bases, with 11 bases left in between. Germline assignment: CDR1 SGHNT and CDR2 YENEEA. This CDR3 region has 13 residues.

This clonotype has a count of ten or more. V and J are TRBV27 and TRBJ2-5; 9 bases agree with TRBD2. From germline, CDR1 is MNHEY and CDR2 SMNVEV (reference sequence). The CDR3 runs 16 residues. V lost 5 bases, J lost 3 bases, and 10 bases stayed unmatched. CDR3 loop: CASSPRFSGSEETQYF. The DNA for the CDR3 is TGTGCCAGCAGTCCCCGATTTAGCGGGAGTGAAGAGACCCAGTACTTC.

The sample holds many counts of this clonotype. This rearrangement joins TRBV7-9 to TRBJ1-2; unclear D gene. The CDR3 length is 12 residues. Germline assignment: CDR1 SEHNR and CDR2 FQNEAQ (reference sequence). Trimming stripped 5 bases from V and 6 bases from J, with 10 bases between. CDR3: CASSRHGDGYTF. CDR3 DNA: TGTGCCAGCAGCAGACATGGGGATGGCTACACCTTC.